Presented here are 4 T cell receptor beta chains from one specimen sequenced in a study of identical twins. TCRdb passed the 5' RACE reads through MiXCR, listing each CDR3 protein once. The top ten hold about 1.8% of the sample, which has 640,000 or so distinct CDR3 sequences, 5.5% to 6.5% seen once. Specimen: naive T cells sorted from blood. The receptors here all came from a man aged 18 to 29 in good health.

This clonotype came up many times. This chain joins TRBV11-2 and TRBJ1-2; D is possibly TRBD1 (6 bases). Looked up from germline, CDR1 is SGHAT and CDR2 is FQNNGV. The V and J ends lost 1 base and 3 bases respectively, with 12 bases between them. There are 15 residues in the CDR3. The CDR3 region is CASSLARGAYYGYTF. CDR3 bases: TGTGCCAGCAGCTTAGCCCGGGGGGCTTACTATGGCTACACCTTC.

This clonotype was counted many times. The V call is TRBV6-4, the J call TRBJ1-1; TRBD1 is a possible D gene (6 bases). The CDR3 totals 14 residues. Germline loops: CDR1 MRHNA, CDR2 SNTAGT. The V and J ends lost 3 bases and 1 base respectively, with 9 bases between them. CDR3 in amino acids: CASSDTGRNTEAFF. CDR3 coding DNA: TGTGCCAGCAGTGATACAGGGAGGAACACTGAAGCTTTCTTT.

The rearrangement links TRBV20-1 to TRBJ2-7, with 16 bases fitting TRBD2. After removal of 0 bases from V and 3 bases from J, the junction contained 2 bases not matched to a gene. The CDR3 is 16 residues long. The germline CDR1 and CDR2 sequences are DFQATT and SNEGSKA (reference sequence). The CDR3 loop reads CSAREGTSGRDYEQYF. The CDR3 DNA follows: TGCAGTGCTAGAGAGGGGACTAGCGGGAGGGACTACGAGCAGTACTTC.

This clonotype was observed a few times. The genes are TRBV20-1 and TRBJ2-1, with 8 bases fitting TRBD2. J gave up 7 bases and V 3 bases, and 5 bases lay outside the gene matches. CDR1 and CDR2 from the germline V gene are DFQATT and SNEGSKA (reference sequence). The CDR3 is 13 amino acids. The CDR3: CSARSGGQNEQFF. DNA of the CDR3: TGCAGTGCTAGGTCGGGAGGGCAAAATGAGCAGTTCTTC.